This T cell receptor (beta chain) originates from a study of CD8 T cells in ankylosing spondylitis. Study-level findings and limits: It appeared that ankylosing spondylitis blood was characterized by a TCR beta motif of several highly homologous variants.

Germline values: CDR1 MGHRA, CDR2 YSYEKL. The CDR3 runs to 13 residues. V was shortened by 0 bases and J by 6 bases, with 8 bases between the two germline ends. TCRdb recomputed calls from the 5' RACE reads with MiXCR, one row per CDR3 protein. The sample has about 540,000 distinct CDR3 sequences; approximately 12% are singletons. On this clonotype: The antigen is not known.

This chain uses TRBV4-1 with TRBJ1-2, with D uncertain. Sequencing was carried out using blood, either unsorted or a sorted T cell fraction (not recorded which). The receptor was isolated from a male donor with ankylosing spondylitis. The CDR3 DNA reads as TGCGCCAGCAGCCAAGATTTGGGCAATGGCTACACCTTC. Its translation is CASSQDLGNGYTF.